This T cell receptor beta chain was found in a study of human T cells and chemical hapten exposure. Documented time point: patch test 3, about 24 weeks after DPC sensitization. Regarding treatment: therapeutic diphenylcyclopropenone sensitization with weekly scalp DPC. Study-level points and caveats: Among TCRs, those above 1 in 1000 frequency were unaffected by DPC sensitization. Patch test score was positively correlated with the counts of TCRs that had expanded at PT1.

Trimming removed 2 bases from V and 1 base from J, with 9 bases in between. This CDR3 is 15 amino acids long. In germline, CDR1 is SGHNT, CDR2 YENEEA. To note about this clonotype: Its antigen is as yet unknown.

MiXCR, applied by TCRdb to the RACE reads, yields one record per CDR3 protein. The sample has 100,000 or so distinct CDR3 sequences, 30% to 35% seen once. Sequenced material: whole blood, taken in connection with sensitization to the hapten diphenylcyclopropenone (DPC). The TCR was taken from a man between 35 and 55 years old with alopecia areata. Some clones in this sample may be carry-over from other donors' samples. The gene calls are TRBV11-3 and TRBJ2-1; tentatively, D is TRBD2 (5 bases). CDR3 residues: CASSLIRTSYNEQFF. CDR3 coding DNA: TGTGCCAGCAGCTTAATTAGGACTTCCTACAATGAGCAGTTCTTC.